This record concerns one T cell receptor beta chain sequence. CDR1 is SGHRS, CDR2 YFSETQ, per germline. This CDR3 comprises 16 residues. J was trimmed by 5 bases and V by 0 bases; bases with no gene match: 9. The sample is drawn from a study of blood T cell repertoires in COVID-19. In the original analysis: Reference gene primer amplification gave nucleated cell count estimates. Method: immunoSEQ multiplex PCR; TCRdb's copy keeps in-frame clones and lacks some. Clone size and the V and J calls come from that table; the DNA yielded D and trimming. The table lists 180,000 or so clones, about 88% of them singletons, with roughly 4.5% in the top ten.

Sequencing was done on a sample of peripheral blood. The TCR comes from a woman of 80 years or more with acute or convalescent COVID-19. The V gene is TRBV5-1, the J gene TRBJ2-5, with 8 bases that match TRBD1. DNA of the CDR3: TGCGCCAGCAGCTTGGGCACGGCAGGGGGCCGGGAGACCCAGTACTTC. Amino acid sequence: CASSLGTAGGRETQYF.